One T cell receptor beta chain is described in this entry. This sequence may be a read error, since a much larger clone differs from it by one base. The data belong to a study of blood T cell repertoires in COVID-19. Method: immunoSEQ multiplex PCR; TCRdb's copy keeps in-frame clones and lacks some. Counted here are more than 250,000 clones, around 87% occurring once; the ten biggest clones make up 2.1%. Looked up from germline, CDR1 is SGHDT and CDR2 is YYEEEE. CDR3 length: 12 residues. The V and J ends lost 5 bases and 3 bases, in that order; junction bases with no gene match: 2. This TCR derives from a woman in her 30s who had recovered from COVID-19. The source material was peripheral blood. V gene TRBV5-6 combines with J gene TRBJ2-7, with 7 bases fitting TRBD1. The CDR3: CASRGDSYEQYF. CDR3 sequence (DNA): TGTGCCAGCAGAGGGGACAGCTACGAGCAGTACTTC. Full variable domain (missing parts from reference TRBV5-6 and TRBJ2-7): DAGVTQSPTHLIKTRGQQVTLRCSPKSGHDTVSWYQQALGQGPQFIFQYYEEEERQRGNFPDRFSGHQFPNYSSELNVNALLLGDSALYLCASRGDSYEQYFGPGTRLTVT.